One sample yielded the 21 T cell receptor beta chains listed below, sequenced in a study of blood T cells in healthy people across ages. Sample-barcoded 5' priming and a J-beta primer mix drove a second PCR of about 6 to 11 cycles. TCRdb re-derived calls from the 5' RACE reads in MiXCR, one entry per CDR3 protein. The sample records some 710,000 distinct CDR3 sequences, about 24% being singletons. Sequencing input: blood. The receptors here all came from a man aged 65-85 years in good health.

This clonotype occurred a few times. This chain links TRBV5-5 with TRBJ1-1; the D gene is possibly TRBD1 (5 bases). The CDR3 is 14 residues long. From germline, CDR1 is SGHKS and CDR2 YYEKEE (reference sequence). The V and J ends lost 3 bases and 0 bases respectively, with 9 bases between them. CDR3 nucleotide sequence: TGTGCCAGCAGCTGGGGGGGAGTGAACACTGAAGCTTTCTTT. It is translated as CASSWGGVNTEAFF. The whole variable domain, remainder taken from reference TRBV5-5 and TRBJ1-1, is DAGVTQSPTHLIKTRGQQVTLRCSPISGHKSVSWYQQVLGQGPQFIFQYYEKEERGRGNFPDRFSARQFPNYSSELNVNALLLGDSALYLCASSWGGVNTEAFFGQGTRLTVV.

This clonotype was picked up a small number of times. This sequence joins TRBV29-1 and TRBJ1-4; 9 bases are a match to TRBD1. With 4 bases clipped from V and 8 bases from J, the junction kept 8 bases outside the gene matches. Germline V gives CDR1 SQVTM, CDR2 ANQGSEA. This CDR3 has 14 amino acids. As DNA, the CDR3 is TGCAGCGTTGTTCCGGGACAGGGAACGGAAAAACTGTTTTTT. It specifies CSVVPGQGTEKLFF.

This clonotype was observed a handful of times. The gene calls are TRBV27 and TRBJ2-3; a weak D match, TRBD1 (6 bases). Looked up from germline, CDR1 is MNHEY and CDR2 is SMNVEV (reference sequence). The V and J ends lost 5 bases and 4 bases respectively, with 16 bases between them. CDR3 length equals 15 residues. The CDR3 is CASSPATQGPDTQYF. DNA of the CDR3: TGTGCCAGCAGTCCGGCAACACAGGGTCCAGATACGCAGTATTTT.

This clonotype was counted a few times. The rearrangement links TRBV14 to TRBJ2-3, with unresolved D. CDR3 length: 15 residues. Germline CDR1 is SGHDN and CDR2 is FVKESK. Trimming shortened V by 3 bases and J by 3 bases, and 13 bases separated the two germline ends. CDR3 protein: CASSHGRLATDTQYF. The CDR3 DNA sequence: TGTGCCAGCAGCCACGGCCGATTAGCAACAGATACGCAGTATTTT. Full variable domain (rest looked up from reference TRBV14 and TRBJ2-3): EAGVTQFPSHSVIEKGQTVTLRCDPISGHDNLYWYRRVMGKEIKFLLHFVKESKQDESGMPNNRFLAERTGGTYSTLKVQPAELEDSGVYFCASSHGRLATDTQYFGPGTRLTVL.

V gene TRBV23-1 combines with J gene TRBJ1-6; 9 nucleotides align to TRBD1. TRBV23-1 is an ORF; its function is uncertain. Trimming cost V 2 bases and J 8 bases; bases outside gene matches: 10. This CDR3 region has 17 residues. Here the CDR3 reads CASSQPGQGERYSPLHF. CDR3 bases: TGCGCCAGCAGTCAACCGGGACAGGGCGAGCGTTATTCACCCCTCCACTTT.

The chain couples TRBV12-3 or TRBV12-4 to TRBJ2-3; D may be TRBD2 (5 bases). The CDR3 covers 15 residues. V gave up 1 base and J gave up 13 bases, with 21 bases separating them. The CDR3 sequence is CASSLEGASTDAEYF. The CDR3 bases are TGTGCCAGCAGTTTAGAGGGAGCTAGCACAGATGCGGAGTATTTT.

The CDR3 is CASSLTPAYQETQYF. In DNA, the CDR3 is TGTGCCAGCAGCTTAACTCCAGCCTACCAAGAGACCCAGTACTTC. This chain connects TRBV7-3 to TRBJ2-5; D remains ambiguous. V was pared by 0 bases and J by 0 bases, with 8 bases between. This CDR3 spans 15 amino acids. Germline V gene sequence: CDR1 SGHTA, CDR2 FQGTGA.

The chain is built from TRBV6-1 and TRBJ1-5; no definite D call. The CDR3 extends over 12 amino acids. CDR1 and CDR2 from the germline V gene are MNHNS and SASEGT. V was trimmed by 3 bases and J by 5 bases, leaving 5 bases between them. The CDR3 nucleotides are TGTGCCAGCAGTGATTGGGATCAGCCCCAGCATTTT. Translated: CASSDWDQPQHF.

The chain has TRBV12-3 or TRBV12-4 and TRBJ2-3, with D hard to call. The CDR3 contains 15 residues. Trimming pared 6 bases from V and 2 bases from J, leaving 15 bases between. In DNA, the CDR3 is TGTGCCAGCAGACTCCGTGGGCTATACACAGATACGCAGTATTTT. This sequence encodes CASRLRGLYTDTQYF.

CDR3 sequence reads: CASSHLGNTIYF. The DNA of the CDR3 is TGTGCCAGCAGCCACCTCGGAAACACCATATATTTT. The chain links TRBV3-1 to TRBJ1-3; the D is unclear. The CDR3 covers 12 residues. The V end was cut by 3 bases, the J end by 4 bases, with 4 bases between. CDR1 is LGHDT and CDR2 is YNNKEL in the germline V gene (reference sequence).

V gene TRBV4-3 combines with J gene TRBJ2-2; D ambiguous. The V end was cut by 1 base, the J end by 7 bases, with 13 bases between. Per the germline V gene, CDR1 is LGHNA and CDR2 is YSLEER. This CDR3 is built from 15 residues. The CDR3 nucleotides read TGCGCCAGCAGCCAAGGCGCTCCGAGCTTCGGGGAGCTGTTTTTT. Translated, it gives CASSQGAPSFGELFF.

The chain combines TRBV5-1 with TRBJ2-5; 9 bases map to TRBD1. V was clipped by 1 base and J by 4 bases; unmatched bases: 5. The CDR3 contains 15 residues. CDR1 and CDR2 (germline): SGHRS, YFSETQ. The CDR3 region is CASSLPTGGGETQYF. CDR3 DNA sequence: TGCGCCAGCAGCTTGCCGACAGGGGGTGGAGAGACCCAGTACTTC.

The sample holds a few counts of this clonotype. The chain combines TRBV29-1 with TRBJ1-5, with TRBD1 as a possible D gene (6 bases). The CDR3 runs to 13 residues. The ends were cut back, 7 bases at V and 4 bases at J, with 14 bases in the middle. Germline V gene lookup returns CDR1 SQVTM and CDR2 ANQGSEA. CDR3 residues: CSAKGGGNQPQHF. The CDR3 coding sequence is TGCAGCGCCAAAGGGGGGGGAAATCAGCCCCAGCATTTT.

This clonotype showed up just a few times. J is TRBJ2-1 and V is TRBV7-2, with 7 bases that match TRBD2. CDR3 length: 15 residues. The J segment lost 4 bases and the V segment lost 2 bases, leaving 5 bases of the junction unmatched. Germline V gives CDR1 SGHTA, CDR2 FQGNSA. The CDR3 sequence is CASSLKAGLYNEQFF. The CDR3 DNA is TGTGCCAGCAGCTTAAAAGCGGGGCTTTACAATGAGCAGTTCTTC. The full variable domain, rest sourced from reference TRBV7-2 and TRBJ2-1, is GAGVSQSPSNKVTEKGKDVELRCDPISGHTALYWYRQSLGQGLEFLIYFQGNSAPDKSGLPSDRFSAERTGGSVSTLTIQRTQQEDSAVYLCASSLKAGLYNEQFFGPGTRLTVL.

This clonotype has a handful of counts. This sequence joins TRBV5-1 and TRBJ2-1; 7 nucleotides match TRBD2. The J call may be mistaken, given a closer DNA end match to TRBJ2-7. There are 14 residues in the CDR3. From germline, CDR1 is SGHRS and CDR2 YFSETQ. Here the CDR3 reads CASSLERGFDEQYF. DNA of the CDR3: TGCGCCAGCAGCTTGGAGCGGGGTTTCGACGAGCAGTACTTC.

This clonotype was found a few times. The chain employs TRBV5-1 and TRBJ2-5; D remains ambiguous. The DNA end is a closer match to TRBJ2-7, so the J assignment may be wrong. Germline V gene data show CDR1 as SGHRS and CDR2 as YFSETQ. CDR3 length equals 13 residues. The CDR3 here is CASRSPTAYEQYF. CDR3 DNA: TGCGCCAGCAGATCACCGACTGCCTACGAGCAGTACTTC.

This clonotype was found a few times. The chain employs TRBV19 and TRBJ2-1; TRBD1 is a possible D gene (6 bases). Trimming took 6 bases from V and 0 from J, leaving 15 bases between them. The CDR3 spans 16 residues. CDR1 is LNHDA and CDR2 is SQIVND in the germline V gene (reference sequence). The CDR3: CASRKQGQSSYNEQFF. In DNA form, the CDR3 reads TGTGCCAGTAGGAAACAGGGCCAAAGCTCCTACAATGAGCAGTTCTTC. Complete variable domain (other parts from reference TRBV19 and TRBJ2-1): DGGITQSPKYLFRKEGQNVTLSCEQNLNHDAMYWYRQDPGQGLRLIYYSQIVNDFQKGDIAEGYSVSREKKESFPLTVTSAQKNPTAFYLCASRKQGQSSYNEQFFGPGTRLTVL.

This clonotype was recorded a few times. The rearrangement links TRBV7-9 to TRBJ1-5; D ambiguous. The CDR3 is 15 residues long. The V end lost 5 bases, the J end lost 4 bases, and 15 bases lay between the germline ends. Germline CDR1 is SEHNR and CDR2 is FQNEAQ (reference sequence). This chain's CDR3 is CASSPSAGANQPQHF. CDR3 DNA: TGTGCCAGCAGCCCCTCGGCGGGCGCAAATCAGCCCCAGCATTTT.

The CDR3 here is CASSFRGLGANEQFF. CDR3 nucleotide sequence: TGTGCCAGCAGCTTTCGGGGACTAGGGGCCAATGAGCAGTTCTTC. The V and J genes are TRBV7-2 and TRBJ2-1; TRBD2 matches at 8 bases. V lost 3 bases, J lost 6 bases, and 7 bases stayed unmatched. The CDR3 sequence is 15 residues long. Germline lookup yields CDR1 SGHTA and CDR2 FQGNSA.

The gene calls are TRBV7-3 and TRBJ2-3, with D perhaps TRBD2 (5 bases). In germline, CDR1 is SGHTA, CDR2 FQGTGA. Trimming pared 1 base from V and 0 bases from J, leaving 11 bases between. The CDR3 has 16 amino acids. DNA for the CDR3: TGTGCCAGCAGCTTAATTCCGGGATCTAGCACAGATACGCAGTATTTT. Protein: CASSLIPGSSTDTQYF. The whole variable domain, remainder taken from reference TRBV7-3 and TRBJ2-3, is GAGVSQTPSNKVTEKGKYVELRCDPISGHTALYWYRQSLGQGPEFLIYFQGTGAADDSGLPNDRFFAVRPEGSVSTLKIQRTERGDSAVYLCASSLIPGSSTDTQYFGPGTRLTVL.

The J gene is TRBJ1-5, the V gene TRBV5-1, with no clear D. Germline CDR1 reads SGHRS; CDR2 reads YFSETQ. CDR3 length: 15 amino acids. Between the trimmed V and J ends, which lost 1 base and 3 bases, there was a span of 11 bases. CDR3 sequence: CASSLTGAPNQPQHF. CDR3 bases: TGCGCCAGCAGCTTGACGGGAGCCCCCAATCAGCCCCAGCATTTT.